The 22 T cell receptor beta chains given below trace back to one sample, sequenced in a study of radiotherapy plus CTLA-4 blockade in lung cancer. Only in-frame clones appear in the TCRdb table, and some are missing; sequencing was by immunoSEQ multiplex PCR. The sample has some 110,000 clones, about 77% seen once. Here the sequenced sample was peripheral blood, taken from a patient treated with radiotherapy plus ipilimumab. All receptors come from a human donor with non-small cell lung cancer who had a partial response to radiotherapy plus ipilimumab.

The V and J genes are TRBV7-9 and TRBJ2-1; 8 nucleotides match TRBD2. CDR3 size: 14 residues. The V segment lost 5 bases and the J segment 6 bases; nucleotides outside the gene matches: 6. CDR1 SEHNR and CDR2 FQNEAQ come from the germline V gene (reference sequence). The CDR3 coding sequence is TGTGCCAGCAGCCCAACCGGGACTAGCAATGAGCAGTTCTTC. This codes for CASSPTGTSNEQFF. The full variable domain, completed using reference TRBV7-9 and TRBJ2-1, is DTGVSQNPRHKITKRGQNVTFRCDPISEHNRLYWYRQTLGQGPEFLTYFQNEAQLEKSRLLSDRFSAERPKGSFSTLEIQRTEQGDSAMYLCASSPTGTSNEQFFGPGTRLTVL.

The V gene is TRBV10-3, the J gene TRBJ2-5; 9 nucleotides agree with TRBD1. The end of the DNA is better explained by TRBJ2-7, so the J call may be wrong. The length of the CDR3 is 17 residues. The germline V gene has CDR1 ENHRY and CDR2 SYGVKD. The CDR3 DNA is TGTGCCATCAGTAGTGTCCTAGGGACAGGGAACTCCTACGAGCAGTACTTC. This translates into CAISSVLGTGNSYEQYF.

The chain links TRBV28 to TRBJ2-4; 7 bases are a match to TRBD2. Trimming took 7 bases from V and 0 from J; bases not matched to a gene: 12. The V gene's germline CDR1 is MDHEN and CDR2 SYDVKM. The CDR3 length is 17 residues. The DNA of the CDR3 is TGTGCCAGCAAGGGGACTACAGATAAACTAGCCAAAAACATTCAGTACTTC. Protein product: CASKGTTDKLAKNIQYF.

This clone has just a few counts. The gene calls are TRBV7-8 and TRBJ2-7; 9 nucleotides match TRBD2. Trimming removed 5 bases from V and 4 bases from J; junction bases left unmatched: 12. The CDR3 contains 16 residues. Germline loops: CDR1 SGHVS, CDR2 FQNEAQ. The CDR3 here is CASSPRGAGGTYEQYF. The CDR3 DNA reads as TGTGCCAGCAGCCCGCGGGGTGCGGGAGGGACTTACGAGCAGTACTTC.

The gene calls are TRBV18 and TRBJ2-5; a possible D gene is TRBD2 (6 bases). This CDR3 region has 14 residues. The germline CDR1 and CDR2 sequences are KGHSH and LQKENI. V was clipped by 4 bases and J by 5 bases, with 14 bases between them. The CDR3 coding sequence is TGTGCCAGCTCACGAAAGACTAGGAGGGAGACCCAGTACTTC. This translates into CASSRKTRRETQYF. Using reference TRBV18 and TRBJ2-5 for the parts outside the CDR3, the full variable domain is NAGVMQNPRHLVRRRGQEARLRCSPMKGHSHVYWYRQLPEEGLKFMVYLQKENIIDESGMPKERFSAEFPKEGPSILRIQQVVRGDSAAYFCASSRKTRRETQYFGPGTRLLVL.

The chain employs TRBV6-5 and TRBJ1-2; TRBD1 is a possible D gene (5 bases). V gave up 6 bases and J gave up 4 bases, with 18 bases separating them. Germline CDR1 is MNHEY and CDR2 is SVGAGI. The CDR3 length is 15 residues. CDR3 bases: TGTGCCAGCAGGATCGGTGGAGGGGTCGGCTATGGCTACACCTTC. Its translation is CASRIGGGVGYGYTF.

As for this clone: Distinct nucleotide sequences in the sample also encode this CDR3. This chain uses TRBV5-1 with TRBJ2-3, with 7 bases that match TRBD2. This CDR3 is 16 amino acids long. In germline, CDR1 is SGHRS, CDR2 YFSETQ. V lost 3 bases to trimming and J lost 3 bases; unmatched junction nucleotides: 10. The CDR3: CASSSGTKGPTDTQYF. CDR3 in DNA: TGCGCCAGCAGCTCGGGGACTAAGGGGCCTACAGATACGCAGTATTTT. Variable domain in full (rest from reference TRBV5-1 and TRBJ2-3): KAGVTQTPRYLIKTRGQQVTLSCSPISGHRSVSWYQQTPGQGLQFLFEYFSETQRNKGNFPGRFSGRQFSNSRSEMNVSTLELGDSALYLCASSSGTKGPTDTQYFGPGTRLTVL.

The CDR3 DNA follows: TGTGCCAGCACCCAAGGGACAGGGCAAGAGACCCAGTACTTC. Protein product: CASTQGTGQETQYF. The chain has TRBV27 and TRBJ2-5, with 9 bases matching TRBD1. J lost 2 bases, V lost 7 bases, and 5 bases had no gene match. Germline-derived CDR1 and CDR2 are MNHEY and SMNVEV (reference sequence). This CDR3 is built from 14 residues.

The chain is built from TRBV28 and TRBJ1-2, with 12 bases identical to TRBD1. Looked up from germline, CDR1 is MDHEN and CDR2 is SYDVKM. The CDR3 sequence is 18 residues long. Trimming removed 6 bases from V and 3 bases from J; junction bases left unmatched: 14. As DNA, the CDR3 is TGTGCCAGCAGAACACCTTCGGGACAGGGGGCTATCGACTATGGCTACACCTTC. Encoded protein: CASRTPSGQGAIDYGYTF.

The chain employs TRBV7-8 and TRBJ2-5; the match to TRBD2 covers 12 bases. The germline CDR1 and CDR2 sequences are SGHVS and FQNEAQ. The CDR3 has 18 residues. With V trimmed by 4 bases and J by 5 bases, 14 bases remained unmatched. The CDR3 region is CASSSVGLAGGPVETQYF. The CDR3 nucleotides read TGTGCCAGCAGCTCAGTAGGTCTAGCGGGAGGGCCGGTCGAGACCCAGTACTTC.

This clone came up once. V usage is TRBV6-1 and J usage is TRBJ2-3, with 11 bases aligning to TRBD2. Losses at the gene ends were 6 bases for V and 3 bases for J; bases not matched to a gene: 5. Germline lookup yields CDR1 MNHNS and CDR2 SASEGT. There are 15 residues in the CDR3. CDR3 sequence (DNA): TGTGCCAGCAGACCTACTAGCGGGAGAACAGATACGCAGTATTTT. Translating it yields CASRPTSGRTDTQYF.

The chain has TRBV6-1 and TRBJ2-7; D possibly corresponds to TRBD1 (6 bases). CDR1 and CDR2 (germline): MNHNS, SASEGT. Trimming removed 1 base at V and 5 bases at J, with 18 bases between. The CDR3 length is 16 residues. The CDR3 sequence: CASSEEGWQGFHEQYF. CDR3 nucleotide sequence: TGTGCCAGCAGTGAAGAAGGCTGGCAGGGGTTCCACGAGCAGTACTTC.

CDR3 protein: CASSPSGSPRRETQYF. The CDR3 DNA sequence: TGTGCCAGCAGTCCGAGCGGTTCCCCGCGGCGAGAGACCCAGTACTTC. The V call is TRBV28, the J call TRBJ2-5, with a weak D call TRBD2 (5 bases). The CDR3 length is 16 residues. Trimming removed 5 bases from V and 4 bases from J, with 20 bases in between. From germline, CDR1 is MDHEN and CDR2 SYDVKM.

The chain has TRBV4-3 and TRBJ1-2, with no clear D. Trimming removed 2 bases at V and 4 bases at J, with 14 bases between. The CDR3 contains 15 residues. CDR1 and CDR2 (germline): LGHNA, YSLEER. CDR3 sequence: CASSQSHLGSYGYTF. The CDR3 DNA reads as TGCGCCAGCAGCCAATCGCATCTGGGCAGCTATGGCTACACCTTC.

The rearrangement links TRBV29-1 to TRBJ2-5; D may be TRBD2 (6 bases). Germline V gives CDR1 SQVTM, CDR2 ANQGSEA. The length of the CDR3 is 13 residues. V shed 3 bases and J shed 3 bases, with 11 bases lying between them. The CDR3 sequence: CSVESLAKETQYF. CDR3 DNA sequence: TGCAGCGTTGAGAGCCTAGCGAAAGAGACCCAGTACTTC.

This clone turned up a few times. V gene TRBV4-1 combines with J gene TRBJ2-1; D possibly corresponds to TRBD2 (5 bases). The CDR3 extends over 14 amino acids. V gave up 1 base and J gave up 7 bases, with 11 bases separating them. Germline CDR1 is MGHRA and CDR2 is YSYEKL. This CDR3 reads CASSQGAGGNEQFF. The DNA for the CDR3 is TGCGCCAGCAGCCAAGGAGCAGGAGGTAATGAGCAGTTCTTC.

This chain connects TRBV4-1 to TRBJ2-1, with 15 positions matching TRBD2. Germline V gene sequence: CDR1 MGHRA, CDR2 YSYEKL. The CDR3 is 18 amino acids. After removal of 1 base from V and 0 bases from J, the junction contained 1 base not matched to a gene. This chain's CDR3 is CASSQGTSGRGSYNEQFF. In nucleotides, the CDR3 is TGCGCCAGCAGCCAAGGGACTAGCGGGAGGGGCTCCTACAATGAGCAGTTCTTC.

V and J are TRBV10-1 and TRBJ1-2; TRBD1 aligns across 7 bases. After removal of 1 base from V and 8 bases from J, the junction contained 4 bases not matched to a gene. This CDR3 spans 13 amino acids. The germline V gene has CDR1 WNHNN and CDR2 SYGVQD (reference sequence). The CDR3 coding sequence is TGCGCCAGCAGTGAGTGGGGACAGCGGGGCTACACCTTC. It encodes CASSEWGQRGYTF.

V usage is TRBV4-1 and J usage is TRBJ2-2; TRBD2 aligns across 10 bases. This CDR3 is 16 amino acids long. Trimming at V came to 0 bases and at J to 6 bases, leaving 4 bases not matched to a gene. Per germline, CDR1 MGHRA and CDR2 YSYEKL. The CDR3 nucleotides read TGCGCCAGCAGCCAAGAGGGACTAGCGCAGGCCGGGGAGCTGTTTTTT. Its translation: CASSQEGLAQAGELFF.

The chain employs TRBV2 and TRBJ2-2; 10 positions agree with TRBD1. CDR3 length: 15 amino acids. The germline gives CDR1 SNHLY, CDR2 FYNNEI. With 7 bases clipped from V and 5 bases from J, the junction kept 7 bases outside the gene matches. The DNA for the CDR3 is TGTGCCAGCATTATCGACAGGGGGCGGACCGGGGAGCTGTTTTTT. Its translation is CASIIDRGRTGELFF.

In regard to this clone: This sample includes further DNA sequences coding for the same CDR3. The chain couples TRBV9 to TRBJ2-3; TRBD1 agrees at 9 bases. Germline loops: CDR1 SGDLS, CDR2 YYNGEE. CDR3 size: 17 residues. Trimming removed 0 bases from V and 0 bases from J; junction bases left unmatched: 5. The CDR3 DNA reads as TGTGCCAGCAGCGTAGAAGGACAGGGGCTTAGCACAGATACGCAGTATTTT. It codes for CASSVEGQGLSTDTQYF.

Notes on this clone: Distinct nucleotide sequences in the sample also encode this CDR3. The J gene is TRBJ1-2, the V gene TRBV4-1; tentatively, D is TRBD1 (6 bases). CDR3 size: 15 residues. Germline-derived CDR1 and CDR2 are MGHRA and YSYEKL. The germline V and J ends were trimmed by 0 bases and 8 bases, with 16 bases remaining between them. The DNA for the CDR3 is TGCGCCAGCAGCCAAGATCTGGAGGGGGGGAGAGGCTACACCTTC. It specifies CASSQDLEGGRGYTF.